These T cell receptor beta chains were read from a single sample in a study of shared clonotypes between healthy human individuals. Sequencing was performed with immunoSEQ multiplex PCR; in TCRdb, only in-frame clones are kept and a portion is missing. The repertoire consists of approximately 2,000,000 clones, with under 95% occurring once and the leading ten covering 0.3% to 0.4%. Sequencing was performed on naive CD4+ T cells from PBMCs. These receptors were obtained from a man aged 18 to 30 in good health. Some clones in this sample may be carry-over from other donors' samples. Both conserved end residues are part of each CDR3. D genes are given only for firm matches. Where a row states a size, it is once, few, many or the class of an expanded clone; other rows omit it.

D,size,J,V,CDR3,DNA
.,.,TRBJ1-3,TRBV5-1,CASSLDPGSGNTIYF,TGCGCCAGCAGCTTGGATCCGGGCTCTGGAAACACCATATATTTT
TRBD1,.,TRBJ2-1,TRBV2,CASRETGVSYNEQFF,TGTGCCAGCAGGGAGACAGGGGTCTCCTACAATGAGCAGTTCTTC
.,once,TRBJ1-2,TRBV7-6,CASSPGRGYGYTF,TGTGCCAGCAGCCCCGGTAGGGGATATGGCTACACCTTC
.,.,TRBJ1-1,TRBV19,CASSIRGGGTFF,TGTGCCAGTAGTATACGCGGAGGGGGTACTTTCTTT
TRBD2,.,TRBJ2-1,TRBV5-1,CASSGGLARHEQFF,TGCGCCAGCAGCGGCGGACTAGCCCGCCATGAGCAGTTCTTC
TRBD1,.,TRBJ1-1,TRBV5-4,CASSGWSRQGATNTEAFF,TGTGCCAGCAGCGGTTGGTCGAGACAGGGGGCCACGAACACTGAAGCTTTCTTT
.,.,TRBJ2-7,TRBV5-6,CASSLGRGASEQYF,TGTGCCAGCAGCTTAGGCCGCGGGGCCTCCGAGCAGTACTTC
TRBD1,.,TRBJ2-3,TRBV5-4,CASSLYGQGGRDTQYF,TGTGCCAGCAGCTTGTACGGACAGGGTGGAAGAGATACGCAGTATTTT
.,.,TRBJ1-4,TRBV10-2,CATYDTEYNEKLFF,TGCGCCACTTACGACACAGAGTATAATGAAAAACTGTTTTTT
TRBD1,.,TRBJ1-1,TRBV7-9,CASSRDRGRLDTEAFF,TGTGCCAGCAGCCGGGACAGGGGGCGCCTGGACACTGAAGCTTTCTTT
.,.,TRBJ2-2,TRBV6-5,CASSYFLAGELFF,TGTGCCAGCAGTTACTTTTTGGCCGGGGAGCTGTTTTTT
TRBD2,.,TRBJ2-2,TRBV7-2,CASSLESRELGGELFF,TGTGCCAGCAGCTTAGAGTCGCGGGAGCTTGGCGGGGAGCTGTTTTTT
.,.,TRBJ2-7,TRBV5-1,CASARDSSYEQYF,TGCGCCAGCGCGAGGGACTCTTCCTACGAGCAGTACTTC
TRBD1,.,TRBJ1-1,TRBV19,CASSVTGGIDTEAFF,TGTGCCAGTAGTGTAACAGGGGGCATCGACACTGAAGCTTTCTTT
.,few,TRBJ1-5,TRBV19,CASSPGGAQHF,TGTGCCAGTAGTCCTGGCGGAGCCCAGCATTTT
.,.,TRBJ1-1,TRBV5-1,CASSPRGGTETEAFF,TGCGCCAGCAGCCCCCGTGGGGGAACGGAGACTGAAGCTTTCTTT
.,.,TRBJ2-7,TRBV2,CASIREEGEQYF,TGTGCCAGCATTAGGGAGGAGGGCGAGCAGTACTTC
TRBD2,.,TRBJ2-3,TRBV7-9,CASSWGLAGPPTDTQYF,TGTGCCAGCAGCTGGGGACTAGCGGGACCGCCCACAGATACGCAGTATTTT
.,.,TRBJ2-5,TRBV7-6,CASSSTGGGTQYF,TGTGCCAGCAGCTCCACGGGGGGCGGGACCCAGTACTTC
TRBD1,.,TRBJ1-2,TRBV7-2,CASSLQGTDYTF,TGTGCCAGCAGTCTACAGGGGACAGACTACACCTTC
.,.,TRBJ2-6,TRBV15,CATSRDYPGPGANVLTF,TGTGCCACCAGCAGAGATTACCCGGGACCCGGGGCCAACGTCCTGACTTTC
TRBD1,.,TRBJ2-5,TRBV6-1,CASSSGTTGGETQYF,TGTGCCAGCAGCTCCGGGACGACAGGGGGAGAGACCCAGTACTTC
TRBD1,.,TRBJ1-2,TRBV6-8,CASSPTGGFYGYTF,TGTGCCAGCAGTCCAACAGGGGGCTTCTATGGCTACACCTTC
TRBD1,.,TRBJ2-2,TRBV27,CASSSYRGRGELFF,TGTGCCAGCAGTTCTTACAGGGGGCGCGGGGAGCTGTTTTTT
.,.,TRBJ2-5,TRBV30,CAWSAGGNQETQYF,TGTGCCTGGAGTGCCGGGGGAAACCAAGAGACCCAGTACTTC
TRBD1,.,TRBJ2-3,TRBV11-3,CASSLDGTGASTDTQYF,TGTGCCAGCAGCTTAGATGGGACAGGAGCTAGCACAGATACGCAGTATTTT
TRBD1,.,TRBJ2-1,TRBV7-3,CASSLWTGAYNEQFF,TGTGCCAGCAGCTTATGGACAGGGGCCTACAATGAGCAGTTCTTC
.,.,TRBJ1-3,TRBV6-1,CASSDPRSGNTIYF,TGTGCCAGCAGTGACCCGCGCTCTGGAAACACCATATATTTT
TRBD1,.,TRBJ1-1,TRBV6-5,CASLRQGASEAFF,TGTGCCAGCCTTAGACAGGGGGCGTCTGAAGCTTTCTTT
TRBD1,.,TRBJ2-3,TRBV2,CANRRTGSSTDTQYF,TGTGCCAACAGAAGGACAGGCAGCTCCACAGATACGCAGTATTTT
.,.,TRBJ2-5,TRBV28,CASSSVAVETQYF,TGTGCCAGCAGTTCGGTAGCGGTAGAGACCCAGTACTTC
.,once,TRBJ1-3,TRBV9,CASSVGKGRLNSGNTIYF,TGTGCCAGCAGCGTAGGAAAAGGCCGTCTTAACTCAGGAAACACCATATATTTT
.,.,TRBJ1-1,TRBV18,CASSRGRPNTEAFF,TGTGCCAGCTCACGAGGACGGCCGAACACTGAAGCTTTCTTT
.,.,TRBJ2-7,TRBV6-5,CASRKPGSYEQYF,TGTGCCAGCAGGAAACCAGGCTCCTACGAGCAGTACTTC
.,once,TRBJ2-7,TRBV18,CASSPSRGRPHYEQYF,TGTGCCAGCTCACCTTCGAGGGGGAGGCCGCACTACGAGCAGTACTTC
.,.,TRBJ1-1,TRBV15,CATSRLGVDTEAFF,TGTGCCACCAGCAGGTTAGGGGTGGACACTGAAGCTTTCTTT
.,.,TRBJ2-3,TRBV9,CASSGRGRGDTDTQYF,TGTGCCAGCAGCGGTCGAGGCAGGGGGGATACAGATACGCAGTATTTT
.,.,TRBJ1-1,TRBV2,CASSGKMGLNTEAFF,TGTGCCAGCAGTGGGAAAATGGGACTGAACACTGAAGCTTTCTTT
TRBD1,.,TRBJ2-1,TRBV10-3,CAISAGTGGENEQFF,TGTGCCATCAGCGCAGGGACAGGGGGTGAGAATGAGCAGTTCTTC